This entry describes one TCR beta chain. It lacks a known antigen. There are no base qualities to consult, and no much larger clone falls within one base. The sample comes from a study of blood T cell repertoires in COVID-19 (dated by TCRdb to about 2020). Describing the broader study: Samples covering the acute and convalescent phases of COVID-19 were provided by collaborators in the United States, Italy and Spain. The prospective study material was composed of cDNA or gDNA derived from T cells, B-cell-depleted T cells, or PBMCs. Subjects who had been exposed to COVID-19, were actively infected with it, or had recovered from it provided the deeply sampled blood TCRbeta repertoires that made up the dataset. A freely available public database, intended as a resource for researchers studying the immune response to SARS-CoV-2, is where the repertoires were released. The samples were drawn from two sources: the first 160 participants of the ongoing ImmuneRACE study, and 1,200 or so subjects contributed by 6 global collaborators. Sample metadata almost always included a de-identified subject ID, COVID-19 status, age in years and sex. HLA class I and class II types, where available, came from metadata supplied by the sample provider rather than from assay-based typing. Study-wide conclusions, independent of this receptor: How much clinical and demographic metadata was included differed by source and by participant, and the metadata was provided uncurated.

Participants in the prospective study were enrolled through a virtual design, were aged roughly 18 to 100 years, and lived in approximately 25 United States geographic areas. To assign participants to cohorts, the prospective study relied on clinical history that participants themselves reported in a screening survey and a study questionnaire. In the prospective study, mobile phlebotomists collected whole blood, serum and a nasopharyngeal or oropharyngeal swab from each participant. Additional blood draws and questionnaires over a roughly two-month period could optionally be provided by prospective study participants. Blood samples from the prospective study were shipped frozen or at room temperature prior to DNA extraction. TCRbeta CDR3 regions were amplified from genomic DNA using the immunoSEQ Assay, a bias-controlled multiplex PCR. In the authors' own workflow: Nucleated cell counts per sample were estimated from amplification of reference gene primers within the assay. To quantify the absolute abundance of each unique TCRbeta CDR3 rearrangement, sequence reads were collapsed and filtered. Productive Simpson clonality was computed per sample as the square root of Simpson's diversity index over productive rearrangements. In its TCRdb copy, this immuneACCESS table keeps in-frame sequences only and misses some clones. Where compared with another copy, unresolved V genes explain less than half of these, and the others have no known cause. V and J calls and clone size are those listed in that table; D and trimming were worked out from the DNA. The sample table shows 250,000 to 300,000 clones, and 90% to 95% are seen once. The leading ten clones occupy approximately 1.3% of the sample.

As encoded in the germline V gene (reference sequence), CDR1 is SGHNT while CDR2 is YYREEE. The CDR3 goes from the cysteine to the phenylalanine over 14 residues. Only the CDR3 DNA stays, 42 bases, in frame from base 1. The V end gives up 9 bases and the J end 4 bases, leaving 12 bases in the junction not matched to a gene. This sequence originates from a human donor in a cohort exposed to, infected with or recovered from COVID-19 (not recorded which). The donor label of this sample is uncertain. The source material was PBMCs or T cells enriched from blood (not recorded which). The V and J genes are TRBV5-4 and TRBJ1-1, and 7 junctional nucleotides match TRBD1. The sequenced DNA is TGTGCCACAGGGCGCATAGACAGGGCCACTGAAGCTTTCTTT. Its coded protein is CATGRIDRATEAFF.